This TCR beta chain was captured by sequencing in a study of blood T cell repertoires in COVID-19. Methods used by the authors: Nucleated cell counts were estimated from reference gene primer amplification. Libraries were prepared by immunoSEQ multiplex PCR; TCRdb keeps only in-frame clonotypes and omits some of them. V and J calls and clone size are copied from that table; D and trimming were computed from the DNA. The sample yields about 250,000 clones, 75% to 85% seen once. Germline lookup yields CDR1 MDHEN and CDR2 SYDVKM. CDR3 length equals 14 residues. After removal of 3 bases from V and 7 bases from J, the junction contained 8 bases not matched to a gene.

This rearrangement joins TRBV28 to TRBJ1-2; TRBD1 aligns across 7 bases. Sequencing input: peripheral blood. The source is a human donor in a cohort sampled during active COVID-19. The chain's CDR3 is CASSFEGAFGGYTF. Here the CDR3 DNA reads TGTGCCAGCAGTTTTGAGGGGGCATTCGGTGGCTACACCTTC.